This TCR beta chain appears in the sequencing data of a study of T cell changes during pregnancy in multiple sclerosis. This clone appeared once. The method was immunoSEQ multiplex PCR; TCRdb's version includes in-frame clones alone and lacks a portion of them. The table includes 45,000 to 60,000 clones, under 95% detected once. The germline V gene has CDR1 PRHDT and CDR2 FYEKMQ (reference sequence). Trimming removed 5 bases from V and 4 bases from J; junction bases left unmatched: 7. This CDR3 is built from 15 residues. Sequencing used CD8+ T cells from peripheral blood mononuclear cells, obtained before pregnancy. V and J are TRBV13 and TRBJ1-2; 10 bases are shared with TRBD1. The source of this sequence is a female donor with multiple sclerosis, enrolled in a pregnancy study. The chain's CDR3 is CASSAGTGEIYGYTF. The CDR3 nucleotides read TGTGCCAGCAGCGCCGGGACAGGGGAGATCTATGGCTACACCTTC.